These 11 T cell receptor beta chains share one sample of origin, sequenced in a study of early T cells in non-severe SARS-CoV-2 infection. TCRdb processed the 5' RACE reads anew with MiXCR; each CDR3 protein has one entry. Among roughly 99,000 distinct CDR3 sequences listed, approximately 10% were seen once. Sample: whole blood. Receptor source: an adult who was a healthcare worker with PCR-confirmed SARS-CoV-2 infection or an uninfected control (not recorded which).

This clonotype was found a few times. The genes are TRBV6-4 and TRBJ2-4; 7 nucleotides line up with TRBD2. The V gene end was trimmed by 4 bases and the J gene end by 5 bases; junction bases not matched to a gene: 5. The germline gives CDR1 MRHNA, CDR2 SNTAGT. The CDR3 totals 14 residues. The CDR3 nucleotides read TGTGCCAGCAGTGCCGGGGGAGGGGAAAACATTCAGTACTTC. Its translation is CASSAGGGENIQYF.

This clonotype was counted a few times. The CDR3 bases are TGTGCCAGCAGCTACGTGGGAACCCTCTACGAGCAGTACTTC. It specifies CASSYVGTLYEQYF. The chain combines TRBV7-9 with TRBJ2-7, with D unclear. Per the germline V gene, CDR1 is SEHNR and CDR2 is FQNEAQ (reference sequence). The CDR3 totals 14 residues. With 4 bases removed from V and 3 bases from J, the gap between germline ends came to 13 bases.

This clonotype has more than one count but fewer than ten. J is TRBJ2-1 and V is TRBV19; D unclear. The germline gives CDR1 LNHDA, CDR2 SQIVND (reference sequence). The V gene lost 8 bases and the J gene lost 7 bases, with 9 bases spanning the gap. The CDR3 is 11 amino acids. The CDR3 DNA is TGTGCCAGTGCCCTTGGGAATGAGCAGTTCTTC. Translation gives CASALGNEQFF.

This clonotype has more than one count but fewer than ten. This chain links TRBV9 with TRBJ2-7; 8 nucleotides align to TRBD2. In germline, CDR1 is SGDLS, CDR2 YYNGEE. The V and J ends lost 2 bases and 2 bases, in that order; junction bases with no gene match: 6. The length of the CDR3 is 15 residues. The CDR3 bases are TGTGCCAGCAGCGTTCGGGCGGGACTAGCCTACGAGCAGTACTTC. Its protein product is CASSVRAGLAYEQYF.

CDR3 residues: CASSPQGTGANVLTF. In nucleotides, the CDR3 is TGTGCCAGCAGTCCACAGGGAACCGGGGCCAACGTCCTGACTTTC. The J gene is TRBJ2-6, the V gene TRBV7-9; D may be TRBD1 (6 bases). The CDR3 is made up of 15 amino acids. Germline V gene lookup returns CDR1 SEHNR and CDR2 FQNEAQ (reference sequence). Trimming took 6 bases from V and 4 from J, leaving 13 bases between them.

This clonotype was seen more than once but under ten times. The chain carries TRBV6-2 or TRBV6-3 and TRBJ1-2, with a tentative D call TRBD1 (5 bases). The germline V gene encodes CDR1 MNHEY and CDR2 SVGEGT. Trimming cost V 6 bases and J 0 bases, with 11 bases left between them. The length of the CDR3 is 14 residues. CDR3 residues: CASSLTAANYGYTF. DNA for the CDR3: TGTGCCAGCAGCCTGACAGCAGCTAACTATGGCTACACCTTC.

Here the CDR3 DNA reads TGTGCCAGCAGCTTAGGCAGCGCCAAAAACATTCAGTACTTC. This codes for CASSLGSAKNIQYF. The V gene is TRBV7-9, the J gene TRBJ2-4; D not certain. The CDR3 totals 14 residues. Trimming removed 1 base at V and 1 base at J, with 5 bases between. From germline, CDR1 is SEHNR and CDR2 FQNEAQ (reference sequence).

Points on this clonotype: This could be a read error, since a much larger clone is one nucleotide away. This rearrangement joins TRBV28 to TRBJ1-2; D gene uncertain. V was clipped by 10 bases and J by 10 bases, with 28 bases between them. Germline assignment: CDR1 MDHEN and CDR2 SYDVKM. The CDR3 has 15 residues. The CDR3 loop reads CAITLGEGSFGDYTF. In DNA, the CDR3 is TGTGCCATAACCCTGGGAGAGGGATCCTTCGGTGACTACACCTTC.

This clonotype was seen a few times. The rearrangement uses TRBV12-3 or TRBV12-4 and TRBJ1-5; tentative D call: TRBD1 (5 bases). The CDR3 has 17 residues. V was clipped by 5 bases and J by 0 bases, with 17 bases between them. The CDR3 DNA follows: TGTGCCAGCAGTACCGCAACAGGACTCTATAGCAATCAGCCCCAGCATTTT. Protein product: CASSTATGLYSNQPQHF.

J is TRBJ2-7 and V is TRBV27, with TRBD1 as a possible D gene (6 bases). The CDR3 is 15 amino acids. In germline, CDR1 is MNHEY, CDR2 SMNVEV (reference sequence). Deletions cut 3 bases from V and 4 bases from J, with 16 bases between. The CDR3 loop reads CASSLSWGLRYEQYF. In nucleotides, the CDR3 is TGTGCCAGCAGTTTGAGCTGGGGGCTTAGGTACGAGCAGTACTTC.

Many counts were recorded for this clonotype. The gene calls are TRBV7-3 and TRBJ2-2; no clear D. Germline V gives CDR1 SGHTA, CDR2 FQGTGA. The CDR3 length is 12 residues. V was cut by 5 bases and J by 7 bases, with 8 bases left in between. CDR3 DNA sequence: TGTGCCAGCAGCCTGAAGCTCGGGGAGCTGTTTTTT. Protein sequence: CASSLKLGELFF. Using reference TRBV7-3 and TRBJ2-2 for the parts outside the CDR3, the full variable domain is GAGVSQTPSNKVTEKGKYVELRCDPISGHTALYWYRQSLGQGPEFLIYFQGTGAADDSGLPNDRFFAVRPEGSVSTLKIQRTERGDSAVYLCASSLKLGELFFGEGSRLTVL.